This T cell receptor (beta chain) is from a study of cytomegalovirus exposure and HLA in healthy donors. The length of the CDR3 is 18 residues. With V trimmed by 5 bases and J by 4 bases, 18 bases remained unmatched. Per the germline V gene, CDR1 is SGDLS and CDR2 is YYNGEE. This clone showed up just once. The data were produced by immunoSEQ multiplex PCR, yet TCRdb's version contains in-frame clones alone and is incomplete. The data contain more than 110,000 clones, 86% of them seen just once; the ten biggest clones take up 2.5% to 3.5%. This receptor was identified in a man aged 18 to 35 in good health and CMV-seronegative. V and J are TRBV9 and TRBJ2-3; 8 bases line up with TRBD1. The sequenced material came from PBMCs. CDR3 region: CASSHQGAGGPNPDTQYF. CDR3 bases: TGTGCCAGCAGTCACCAGGGGGCGGGCGGGCCCAATCCAGATACGCAGTATTTT.